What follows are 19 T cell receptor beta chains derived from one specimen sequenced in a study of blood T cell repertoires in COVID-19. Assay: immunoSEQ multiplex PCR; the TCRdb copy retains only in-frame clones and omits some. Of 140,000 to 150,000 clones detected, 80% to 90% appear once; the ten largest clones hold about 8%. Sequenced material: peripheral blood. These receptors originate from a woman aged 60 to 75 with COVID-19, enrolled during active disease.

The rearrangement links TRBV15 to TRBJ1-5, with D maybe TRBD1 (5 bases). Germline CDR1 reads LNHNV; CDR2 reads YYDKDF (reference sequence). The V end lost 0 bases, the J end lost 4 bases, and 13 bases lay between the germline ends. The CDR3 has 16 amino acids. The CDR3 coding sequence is TGTGCCACCAGCAGAGATACCCAGGGCAGTAATCAGCCCCAGCATTTT. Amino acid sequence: CATSRDTQGSNQPQHF.

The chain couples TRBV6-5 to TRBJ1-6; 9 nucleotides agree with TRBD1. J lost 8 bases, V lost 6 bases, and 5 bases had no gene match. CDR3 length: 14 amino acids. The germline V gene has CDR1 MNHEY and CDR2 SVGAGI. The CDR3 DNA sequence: TGTGCCAGCAGCGCGGGACAGGGCGATTCACCCCTCCACTTT. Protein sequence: CASSAGQGDSPLHF.

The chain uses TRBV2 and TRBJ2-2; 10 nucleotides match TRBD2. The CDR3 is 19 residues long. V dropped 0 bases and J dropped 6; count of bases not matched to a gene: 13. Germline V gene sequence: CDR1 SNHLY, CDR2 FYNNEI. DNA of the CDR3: TGTGCCAGCAGTGAAGCCCTGACGGCGCTAGCGGGGGAGGCCGGGGAGCTGTTTTTT. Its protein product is CASSEALTALAGEAGELFF.

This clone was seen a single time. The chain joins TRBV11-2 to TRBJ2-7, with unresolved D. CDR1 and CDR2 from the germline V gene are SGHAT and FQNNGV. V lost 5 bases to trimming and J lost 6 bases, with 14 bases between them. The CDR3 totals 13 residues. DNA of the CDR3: TGTGCCAGCAGCCCACCTGCTACTTCCGAGCAGTACTTC. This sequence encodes CASSPPATSEQYF.

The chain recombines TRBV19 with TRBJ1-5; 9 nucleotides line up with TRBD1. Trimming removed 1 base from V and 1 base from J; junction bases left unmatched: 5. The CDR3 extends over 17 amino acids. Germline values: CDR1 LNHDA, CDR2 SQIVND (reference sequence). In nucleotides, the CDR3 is TGTGCCAGTAGTATAGCCGGGACAGGGAGAAGCAATCAGCCCCAGCATTTT. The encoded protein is CASSIAGTGRSNQPQHF.

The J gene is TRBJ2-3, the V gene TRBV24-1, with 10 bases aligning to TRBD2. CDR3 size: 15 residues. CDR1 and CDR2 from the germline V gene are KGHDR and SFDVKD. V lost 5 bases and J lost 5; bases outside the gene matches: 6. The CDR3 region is CATSASGGAGDTQYF. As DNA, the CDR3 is TGTGCCACCAGTGCAAGCGGGGGGGCGGGAGATACGCAGTATTTT.

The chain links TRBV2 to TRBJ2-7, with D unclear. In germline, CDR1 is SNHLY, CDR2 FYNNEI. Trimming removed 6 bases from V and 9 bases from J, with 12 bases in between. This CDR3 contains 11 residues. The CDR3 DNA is TGTGCCAGCAGCGAGGTATCTGGGCAGTACTTC. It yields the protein CASSEVSGQYF.

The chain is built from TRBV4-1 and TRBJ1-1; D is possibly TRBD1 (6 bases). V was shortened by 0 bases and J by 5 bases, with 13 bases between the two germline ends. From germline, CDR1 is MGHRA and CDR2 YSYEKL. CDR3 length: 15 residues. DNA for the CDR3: TGCGCCAGCAGCCAAGAGAGGACAGTCGGAACTGAAGCTTTCTTT. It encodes CASSQERTVGTEAFF.

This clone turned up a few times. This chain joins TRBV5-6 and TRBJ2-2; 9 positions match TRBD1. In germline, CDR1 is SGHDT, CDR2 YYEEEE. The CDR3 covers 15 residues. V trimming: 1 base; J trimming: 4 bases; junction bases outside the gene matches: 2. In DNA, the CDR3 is TGTGCCAGCAGCTTGCCGGGACAGGGCACCGGGGAGCTGTTTTTT. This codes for CASSLPGQGTGELFF.

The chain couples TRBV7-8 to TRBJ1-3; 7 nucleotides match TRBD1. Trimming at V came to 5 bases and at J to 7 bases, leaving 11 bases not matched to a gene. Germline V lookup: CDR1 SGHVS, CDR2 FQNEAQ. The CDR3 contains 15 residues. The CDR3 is CASSLGRSGGNTIYF. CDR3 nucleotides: TGTGCCAGCAGCCTAGGCCGGTCAGGGGGGAACACCATATATTTT.

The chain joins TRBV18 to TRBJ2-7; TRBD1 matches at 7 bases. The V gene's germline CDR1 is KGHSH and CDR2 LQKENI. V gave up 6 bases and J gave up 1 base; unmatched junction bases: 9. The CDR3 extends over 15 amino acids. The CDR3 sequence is CASSPWQGESYEQYF. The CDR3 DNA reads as TGTGCCAGCTCCCCCTGGCAGGGGGAGTCCTACGAGCAGTACTTC. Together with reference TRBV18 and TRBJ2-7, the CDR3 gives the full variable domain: NAGVMQNPRHLVRRRGQEARLRCSPMKGHSHVYWYRQLPEEGLKFMVYLQKENIIDESGMPKERFSAEFPKEGPSILRIQQVVRGDSAAYFCASSPWQGESYEQYFGPGTRLTVT.

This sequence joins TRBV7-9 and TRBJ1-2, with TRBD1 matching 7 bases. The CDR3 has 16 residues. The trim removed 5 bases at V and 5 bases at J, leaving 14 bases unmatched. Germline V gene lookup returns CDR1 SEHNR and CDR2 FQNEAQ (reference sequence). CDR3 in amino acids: CASSLQGPNGIYGYTF. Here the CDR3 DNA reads TGTGCCAGCAGCCTACAGGGGCCCAATGGGATATATGGCTACACCTTC.

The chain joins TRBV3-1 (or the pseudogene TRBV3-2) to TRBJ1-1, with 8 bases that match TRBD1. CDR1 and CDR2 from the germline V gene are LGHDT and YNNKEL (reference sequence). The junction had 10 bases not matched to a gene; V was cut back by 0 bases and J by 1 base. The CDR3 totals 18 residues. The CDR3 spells CASSQERPGGAENTEAFF. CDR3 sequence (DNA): TGTGCCAGCAGCCAAGAACGGCCAGGGGGCGCGGAGAACACTGAAGCTTTCTTT.

CDR3 nucleotide sequence: TGCGCCACCTCGGCAGGGTCTCGGTACGAGCAGTACTTC. It is translated as CATSAGSRYEQYF. The V gene is TRBV10-2, the J gene TRBJ2-7, with D possibly matching TRBD1 (5 bases). This CDR3 contains 13 residues. Looked up from germline, CDR1 is WSHSY and CDR2 is SAAADI. V lost 10 bases and J 4 bases, leaving 17 bases between the germline ends.

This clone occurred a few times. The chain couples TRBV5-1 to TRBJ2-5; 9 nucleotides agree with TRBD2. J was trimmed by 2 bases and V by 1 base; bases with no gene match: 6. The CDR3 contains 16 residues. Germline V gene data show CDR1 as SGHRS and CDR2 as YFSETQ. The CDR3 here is CASSLSSGGGQETQYF. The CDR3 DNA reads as TGCGCCAGCAGCTTGAGTAGCGGGGGTGGGCAAGAGACCCAGTACTTC.

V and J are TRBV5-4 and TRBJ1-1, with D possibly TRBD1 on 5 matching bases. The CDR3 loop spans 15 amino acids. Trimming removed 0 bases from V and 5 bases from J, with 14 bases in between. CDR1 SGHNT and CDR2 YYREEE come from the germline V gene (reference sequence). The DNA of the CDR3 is TGTGCCAGCAGCTTGGAGGTTGGGGGGGAAACTGAAGCTTTCTTT. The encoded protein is CASSLEVGGETEAFF.

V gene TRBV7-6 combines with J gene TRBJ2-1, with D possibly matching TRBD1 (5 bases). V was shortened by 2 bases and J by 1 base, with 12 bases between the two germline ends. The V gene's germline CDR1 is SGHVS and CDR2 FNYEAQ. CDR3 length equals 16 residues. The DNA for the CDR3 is TGTGCCAGCAGCTTATTATACTACAGGTCCTACAATGAGCAGTTCTTC. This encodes CASSLLYYRSYNEQFF.

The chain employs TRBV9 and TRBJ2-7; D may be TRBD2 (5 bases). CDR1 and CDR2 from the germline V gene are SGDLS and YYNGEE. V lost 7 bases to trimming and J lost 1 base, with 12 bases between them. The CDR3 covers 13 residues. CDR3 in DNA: TGTGCCAGCTCGATGACTAATTCCTACGAGCAGTACTTC. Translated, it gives CASSMTNSYEQYF.

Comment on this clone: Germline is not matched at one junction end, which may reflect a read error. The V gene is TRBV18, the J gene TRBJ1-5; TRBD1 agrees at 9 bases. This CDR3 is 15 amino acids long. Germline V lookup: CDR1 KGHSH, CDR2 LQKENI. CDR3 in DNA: TGTGCCAGCTCTCCACAGGGGGCTCTCGATCAGCCCCAGCATTTT. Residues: CASSPQGALDQPQHF.